This T cell receptor (beta chain) comes out of a study of blood T cell repertoires in COVID-19. Across the study: Acute and convalescent COVID-19 specimens originated in the United States, Italy and Spain. Nucleic acid was either cDNA or gDNA, and it came from T cells, B-cell-depleted T cells, or PBMCs.

The CDR3 runs to 14 residues. Trimming stripped 0 bases from V and 1 base from J, with 6 bases between. In germline, CDR1 is KGHSH, CDR2 LQKENI. Study processing details: Cell counts per sample came from amplifying reference gene primers. The protocol was immunoSEQ multiplex PCR, while the TCRdb copy is restricted to in-frame clones and leaves out a portion. V and J calls and clone size come straight from that table; D and trimming were deduced from the DNA. Here the sample spans roughly 380,000 clones, more than 65% being singletons. This receptor was identified in a human donor with acute or convalescent COVID-19. The donor label of this sample is uncertain. The chain is built from TRBV18 and TRBJ1-1, with D unresolved. Specimen: peripheral blood. CDR3 in amino acids: CASSPPNGNTEAFF. DNA for the CDR3: TGTGCCAGCTCACCACCGAACGGGAACACTGAAGCTTTCTTT.